These T cell receptor beta chains were read from a single sample in a study of human T cells and chemical hapten exposure. TCRdb reanalysed the RACE reads using MiXCR and keeps one entry per CDR3 protein. Among roughly 180,000 distinct CDR3 sequences listed, around 20% were seen once. Sequencing used whole blood, obtained in connection with sensitization to the hapten diphenylcyclopropenone (DPC). The receptors derive from a woman aged 45 to 65 with alopecia areata. Some clones in this sample may be carry-over from other donors' samples. Each CDR3 is given with its conserved first and last residue. D genes are given only for firm matches. Clone sizes are given selectively: once, few, many, or a class where the clone is expanded.

size,V,D,J,CDR3,DNA
-,TRBV5-1,TRBD2,TRBJ2-1,CASSPGLADKEQFF,TGCGCCAGCAGCCCGGGTCTAGCGGATAAAGAGCAGTTCTTC
few,TRBV5-5,-,TRBJ2-7,CASSFRVSYEQYF,TGTGCCAGCAGCTTTCGCGTGTCCTACGAGCAGTACTTC
-,TRBV7-2,-,TRBJ2-7,CASGEPSSYEQYF,TGTGCCAGCGGGGAACCGAGCTCCTACGAGCAGTACTTC
few,TRBV3-1,TRBD2,TRBJ2-5,CASSHLGLARETQYF,TGTGCCAGCAGCCACCTAGGACTAGCGAGAGAGACCCAGTACTTC
-,TRBV20-1,-,TRBJ2-1,CSAPDPSNEQFF,TGCAGTGCTCCGGACCCATCCAATGAGCAGTTCTTC
few,TRBV5-1,-,TRBJ2-1,CASSLDTLYNEQFF,TGCGCCAGCAGCTTAGACACCCTCTACAATGAGCAGTTCTTC
few,TRBV20-1,-,TRBJ2-4,CSAYRDLAKNIQYF,TGCAGTGCTTACAGGGACTTAGCCAAAAACATTCAGTACTTC
-,TRBV11-3,TRBD1,TRBJ2-1,CASSQDRGPDNEQFF,TGTGCCAGCAGCCAAGACAGGGGGCCGGACAATGAGCAGTTCTTC
-,TRBV7-8,TRBD2,TRBJ2-3,CASSLLSIGGRGTDTQYF,TGTGCCAGCAGCTTATTATCGATTGGCGGGAGGGGCACAGATACGCAGTATTTT
-,TRBV6-6,TRBD1,TRBJ2-1,CASSPTGEEQFF,TGTGCCAGCAGCCCCACAGGGGAGGAGCAGTTCTTC
-,TRBV3-1,TRBD1,TRBJ2-5,CASSLNSPGGRETQYF,TGTGCCAGCAGCCTCAATAGCCCAGGGGGCCGGGAGACCCAGTACTTC
few,TRBV20-1,-,TRBJ2-7,CSAWFVNEQYF,TGCAGTGCTTGGTTCGTGAACGAGCAGTACTTC
-,TRBV19,-,TRBJ1-5,CASSLGPPPLNQPQHF,TGTGCCAGTAGTCTTGGACCCCCACCTCTCAATCAGCCCCAGCATTTT
-,TRBV4-2,-,TRBJ2-2,CASSQGSRFTGELFF,TGTGCCAGCAGCCAAGGGTCTAGGTTCACCGGGGAGCTGTTTTTT
few,TRBV3-1,TRBD2,TRBJ2-1,CASSHSGTNYNEQFF,TGTGCCAGCAGCCATTCCGGGACTAACTACAATGAGCAGTTCTTC
-,TRBV7-2,TRBD2,TRBJ2-3,CASSFPRLAVFADTQYF,TGTGCCAGCAGCTTCCCCCGACTAGCGGTGTTCGCAGATACGCAGTATTTT
few,TRBV10-3,TRBD1,TRBJ1-6,CASVDRGNSPLHF,TGTGCCAGCGTTGACAGGGGTAATTCACCCCTCCACTTT
few,TRBV6-5,-,TRBJ1-1,CASSLDGGVDTEAFF,TGTGCCAGCAGTCTCGACGGGGGCGTCGACACTGAAGCTTTCTTT
-,TRBV3-1,-,TRBJ2-6,CASSQTSTVSGANVLTF,TGTGCCAGCAGCCAAACCTCGACAGTCTCTGGGGCCAACGTCCTGACTTTC
many,TRBV29-1,TRBD1,TRBJ2-7,CSVKIQGFHEQYF,TGCAGCGTTAAAATACAGGGGTTCCACGAGCAGTACTTC
-,TRBV7-9,-,TRBJ1-6,CASSSPNWGSPLHF,TGTGCCAGCAGCTCCCCCAACTGGGGATCACCCCTCCACTTT
few,TRBV6-5,TRBD2,TRBJ2-1,CASSAPSGPTYNEQFF,TGTGCCAGCAGTGCCCCTAGCGGACCTACCTACAATGAGCAGTTCTTC
few,TRBV11-2,-,TRBJ2-1,CASSLVRGYNEQFF,TGTGCCAGCAGCTTAGTCAGGGGATACAATGAGCAGTTCTTC
few,TRBV29-1,TRBD2,TRBJ2-1,CSALGLAGGRNEQFF,TGCAGCGCTCTCGGACTAGCGGGAGGGAGGAATGAGCAGTTCTTC
-,TRBV6-2/TRBV6-3,-,TRBJ2-7,CASSYTPYEQYF,TGTGCCAGCAGTTACACTCCCTACGAGCAGTACTTC
few,TRBV21-1,-,TRBJ2-2,CASSKKGLDPYTGELFF,TGTGCCAGCAGCAAAAAGGGACTAGACCCTTACACCGGGGAGCTGTTTTTT
-,TRBV5-1,TRBD2,TRBJ2-1,CASSEGGIEQFF,TGCGCCAGCAGCGAGGGAGGGATTGAGCAGTTCTTC
-,TRBV20-1,-,TRBJ1-5,CSAKRSSTGVNQPQHF,TGCAGTGCTAAGAGGTCAAGCACAGGAGTTAATCAGCCCCAGCATTTT
-,TRBV12-3/TRBV12-4,-,TRBJ1-4,CASRDSSEEKLFF,TGTGCCAGCCGGGACTCCTCTGAGGAAAAACTGTTTTTT
-,TRBV20-1,-,TRBJ2-3,CSASDGYTDTQYF,TGCAGTGCTAGCGACGGGTACACAGATACGCAGTATTTT
-,TRBV11-1,-,TRBJ1-4,CASTTTPGPNEKLFF,TGTGCCAGCACTACGACTCCGGGACCTAATGAAAAACTGTTTTTT
-,TRBV5-1,TRBD2,TRBJ2-7,CASSSGLAGADEQYF,TGCGCCAGCAGCAGCGGACTAGCGGGTGCCGACGAGCAGTACTTC
-,TRBV10-3,TRBD1,TRBJ1-5,CAISESGQKNQPQHF,TGTGCCATCAGTGAATCGGGACAGAAAAATCAGCCCCAGCATTTT
few,TRBV5-6,-,TRBJ1-1,CASSLSAIGEAFF,TGTGCCAGCAGCTTATCAGCGATCGGTGAAGCTTTCTTT
-,TRBV6-1,TRBD1,TRBJ2-5,CASSETTGQGSETQYF,TGTGCCAGCAGTGAAACCACGGGACAGGGGTCGGAGACCCAGTACTTC
-,TRBV15,-,TRBJ2-3,CATTVGSTDTQYF,TGTGCCACCACGGTGGGAAGCACAGATACGCAGTATTTT
few,TRBV20-1,TRBD1,TRBJ2-1,CSARHSTGANEQFF,TGCAGTGCTAGACACTCCACAGGGGCCAATGAGCAGTTCTTC
-,TRBV29-1,-,TRBJ2-3,CSVGGTVTDTQYF,TGCAGCGTTGGGGGGACGGTCACAGATACGCAGTATTTT
few,TRBV7-2,TRBD2,TRBJ2-1,CASSLGAGEANEQFF,TGTGCCAGCAGCTTAGGGGCGGGAGAGGCTAATGAGCAGTTCTTC
-,TRBV9,-,TRBJ1-6,CASSVDNSPLHF,TGTGCCAGCAGCGTAGACAATTCACCCCTCCACTTT
few,TRBV29-1,-,TRBJ2-2,CSVAGRLNTGELFF,TGCAGCGTTGCGGGGCGGCTGAACACCGGGGAGCTGTTTTTT
-,TRBV2,TRBD1,TRBJ2-3,CASSSWTGGRADTQYF,TGTGCCAGCAGTTCATGGACAGGGGGGAGAGCAGATACGCAGTATTTT
-,TRBV2,-,TRBJ2-3,CASSALRVGGTDTQYF,TGTGCCAGCAGTGCCTTACGTGTGGGTGGCACAGATACGCAGTATTTT
-,TRBV10-3,-,TRBJ2-1,CAINPGERGEQFF,TGTGCCATCAATCCCGGGGAGAGGGGTGAGCAGTTCTTC
-,TRBV5-5,TRBD1,TRBJ2-2,CASSLRQGASTGELFF,TGTGCCAGCAGCCTGAGACAGGGGGCGAGCACCGGGGAGCTGTTTTTT
-,TRBV7-9,-,TRBJ2-1,CASTLESSYNEQFF,TGTGCCAGCACCCTTGAAAGTTCCTACAATGAGCAGTTCTTC
-,TRBV7-8,TRBD2,TRBJ2-4,CASSLTSGRAKNIQYF,TGTGCCAGCAGCCTAACTAGCGGGAGGGCCAAAAACATTCAGTACTTC
-,TRBV5-1,TRBD2,TRBJ2-2,CASSLWGGEGPNTGELFF,TGCGCCAGCAGCTTGTGGGGGGGAGAAGGCCCGAACACCGGGGAGCTGTTTTTT
-,TRBV6-5,-,TRBJ1-2,CASSPNGGEGYTF,TGTGCCAGCAGCCCTAACGGGGGAGAAGGCTACACCTTC
-,TRBV7-9,TRBD1,TRBJ1-6,CAGSPTPGQGAPHNSPLHF,TGTGCCGGCAGCCCAACTCCGGGACAGGGGGCGCCCCATAATTCACCCCTCCACTTT